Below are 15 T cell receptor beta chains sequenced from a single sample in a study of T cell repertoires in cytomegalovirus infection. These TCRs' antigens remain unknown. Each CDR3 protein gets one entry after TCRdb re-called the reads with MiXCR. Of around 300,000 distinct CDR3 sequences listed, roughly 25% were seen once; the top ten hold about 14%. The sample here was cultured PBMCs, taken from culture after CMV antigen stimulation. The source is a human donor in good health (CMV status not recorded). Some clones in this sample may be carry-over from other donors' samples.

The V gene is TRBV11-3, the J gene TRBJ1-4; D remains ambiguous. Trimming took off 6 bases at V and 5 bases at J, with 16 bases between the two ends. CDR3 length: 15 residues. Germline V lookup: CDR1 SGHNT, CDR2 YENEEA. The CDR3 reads CASRKRTHFNEKLFF. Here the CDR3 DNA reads TGTGCCAGCAGAAAGAGGACGCACTTCAATGAAAAACTGTTTTTT. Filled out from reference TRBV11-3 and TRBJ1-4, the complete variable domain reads EAGVVQSPRYKIIEKKQPVAFWCNPISGHNTLYWYLQNLGQGPELLIRYENEEAVDDSQLPKDRFSAERLKGVDSTLKIQPAELGDSAVYLCASRKRTHFNEKLFFGSGTQLSVL.

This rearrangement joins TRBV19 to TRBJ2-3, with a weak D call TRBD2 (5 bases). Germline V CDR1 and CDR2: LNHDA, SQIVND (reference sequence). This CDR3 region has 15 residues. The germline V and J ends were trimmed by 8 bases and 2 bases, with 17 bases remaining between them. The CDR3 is CASRGRARTTDTQYF. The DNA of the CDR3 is TGTGCCAGTCGGGGTAGGGCCCGCACCACAGATACGCAGTATTTT.

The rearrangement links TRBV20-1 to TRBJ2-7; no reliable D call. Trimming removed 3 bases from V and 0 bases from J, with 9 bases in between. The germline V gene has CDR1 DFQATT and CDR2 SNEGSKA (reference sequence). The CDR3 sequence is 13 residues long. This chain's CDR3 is CSASDTHSYEQYV. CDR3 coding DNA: TGCAGTGCTAGCGACACCCACTCCTACGAGCAGTACGTC.

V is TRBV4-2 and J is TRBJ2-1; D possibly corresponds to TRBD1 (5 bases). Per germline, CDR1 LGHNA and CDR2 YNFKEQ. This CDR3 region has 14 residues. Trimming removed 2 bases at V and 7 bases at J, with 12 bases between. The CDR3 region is CASSQQGLENEQFF. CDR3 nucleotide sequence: TGTGCCAGCAGCCAACAGGGTCTTGAGAATGAGCAGTTCTTC.

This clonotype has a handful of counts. The CDR3 coding sequence is TGTGCTTCCCGCCCAGACCCTGACGAGCAGTACTTC. Its translation: CASRPDPDEQYF. The chain joins TRBV2 to TRBJ2-7; D not certain. Germline CDR1 reads SNHLY; CDR2 reads FYNNEI. The CDR3 is made up of 12 amino acids.

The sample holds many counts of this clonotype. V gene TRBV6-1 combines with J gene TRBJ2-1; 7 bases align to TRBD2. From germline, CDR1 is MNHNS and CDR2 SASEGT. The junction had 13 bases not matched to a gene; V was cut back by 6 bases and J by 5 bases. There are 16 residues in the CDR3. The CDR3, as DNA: TGTGCCAGCAGAGTGTATGGAGCGGGAAAGGACAATGAGCAGTTCTTC. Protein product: CASRVYGAGKDNEQFF.

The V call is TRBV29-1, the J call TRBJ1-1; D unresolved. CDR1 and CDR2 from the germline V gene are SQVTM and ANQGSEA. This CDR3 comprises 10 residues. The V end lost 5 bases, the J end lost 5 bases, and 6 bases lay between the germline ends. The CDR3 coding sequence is TGCAGCGTTTTAGGTACTGAAGCTTTCTTT. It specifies CSVLGTEAFF.

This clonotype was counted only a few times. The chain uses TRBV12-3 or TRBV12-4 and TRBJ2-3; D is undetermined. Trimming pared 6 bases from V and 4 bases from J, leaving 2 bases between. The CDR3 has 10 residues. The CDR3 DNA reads TGTGCCAGCAGGGCAGATACGCAGTATTTT. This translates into CASRADTQYF.

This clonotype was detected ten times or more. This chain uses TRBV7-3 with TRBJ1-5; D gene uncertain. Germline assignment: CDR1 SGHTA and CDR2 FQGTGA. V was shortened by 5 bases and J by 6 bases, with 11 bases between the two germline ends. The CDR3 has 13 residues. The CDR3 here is CASSAEPRQPQHF. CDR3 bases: TGTGCCAGCAGCGCCGAGCCTCGTCAGCCCCAGCATTTT.

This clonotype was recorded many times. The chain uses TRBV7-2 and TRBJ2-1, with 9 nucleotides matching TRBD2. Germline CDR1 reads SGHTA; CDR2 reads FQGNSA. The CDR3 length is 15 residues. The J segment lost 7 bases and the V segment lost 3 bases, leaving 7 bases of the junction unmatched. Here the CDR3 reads CASSFQAGGGNEQFF. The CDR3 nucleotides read TGTGCCAGCAGCTTTCAAGCGGGAGGTGGAAATGAGCAGTTCTTC. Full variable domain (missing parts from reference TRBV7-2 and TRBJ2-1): GAGVSQSPSNKVTEKGKDVELRCDPISGHTALYWYRQSLGQGLEFLIYFQGNSAPDKSGLPSDRFSAERTGGSVSTLTIQRTQQEDSAVYLCASSFQAGGGNEQFFGPGTRLTVL.

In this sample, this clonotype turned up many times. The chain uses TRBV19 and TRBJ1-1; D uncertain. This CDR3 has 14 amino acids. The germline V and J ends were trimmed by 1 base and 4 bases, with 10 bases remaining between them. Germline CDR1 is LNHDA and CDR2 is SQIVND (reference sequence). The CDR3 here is CASSIVGQRTEAFF. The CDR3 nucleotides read TGTGCCAGTAGTATAGTAGGGCAGCGCACTGAAGCTTTCTTT.

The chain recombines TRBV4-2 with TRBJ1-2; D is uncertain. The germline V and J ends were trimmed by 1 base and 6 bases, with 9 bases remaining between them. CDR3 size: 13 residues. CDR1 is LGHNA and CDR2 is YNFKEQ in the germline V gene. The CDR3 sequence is CASSQGPGHGYTF. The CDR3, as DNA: TGTGCCAGCAGCCAAGGGCCAGGCCATGGCTACACCTTC.

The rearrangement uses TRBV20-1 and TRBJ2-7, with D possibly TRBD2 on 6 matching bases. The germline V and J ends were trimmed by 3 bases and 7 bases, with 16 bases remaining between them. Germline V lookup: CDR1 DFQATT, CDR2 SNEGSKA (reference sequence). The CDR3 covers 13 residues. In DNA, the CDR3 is TGCAGTGCTAGCGGGAGCCGGCCGTCTGAGCAGTACTTC. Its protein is CSASGSRPSEQYF.

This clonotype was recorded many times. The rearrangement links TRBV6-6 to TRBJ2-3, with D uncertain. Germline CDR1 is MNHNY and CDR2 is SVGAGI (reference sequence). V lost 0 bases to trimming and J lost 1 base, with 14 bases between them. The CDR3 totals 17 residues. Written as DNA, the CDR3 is TGTGCCAGCAGTTACTCGTTTTTGGGAAAAGGCACAGATACGCAGTATTTT. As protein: CASSYSFLGKGTDTQYF.

The DNA for the CDR3 is TGCGCCAGCAGCCCCTCGGACAGGGAGAGGGGCTATGAGCAGTTCTTC. It translates to CASSPSDRERGYEQFF. The genes are TRBV4-1 and TRBJ2-1; 8 nucleotides match TRBD1. CDR1 and CDR2 from the germline V gene are MGHRA and YSYEKL. V shed 4 bases and J 8 bases; nucleotides not matched to a gene: 13. CDR3 length: 16 amino acids.